This T cell receptor (beta chain) was sequenced during a study of T cells in Graves' hyperthyroidism and ophthalmopathy. Study-wide findings and caveats: The majority of expanded thyroid clonotypes above 0.001 also appeared in blood. Progression to ophthalmopathy was predicted a median of 6.5 months early.

This CDR3 contains 14 residues. Germline lookup yields CDR1 MNHNS and CDR2 SASEGT. Trimming stripped 6 bases from V and 10 bases from J, with 21 bases between. Researchers defined stable Graves' hyperthyroidism as no ophthalmopathy progression within 18 months. Newly diagnosed hyperthyroidism patients aged 18 to 65 years had disease lasting under 2 months. Regions amplified from RNA transcripts were the TCR beta CDR3 regions. A first-round RT-PCR of the TCR CDR3 used the HTBI primer set. MiXCR was run by TCRdb on the multiplex PCR reads, yielding one entry per CDR3 protein. The sample shows some 800,000 distinct CDR3 sequences, 38% of them seen only once. About this clonotype itself: Its antigen is unidentified. This may arise from a read error, as a much more abundant clone is one base away. Because it lacks the conserved phenylalanine or tryptophan at the end, this CDR3 is likely a read error.

The specimen sequenced was blood. The genes are TRBV6-1 and TRBJ2-5; D assignment may be TRBD1 or TRBD2 (6 bases each). This TCR was recovered from a man aged 18 to 30 with Graves' hyperthyroidism. The CDR3 sequence: CASSSRRDNMDQYL. The CDR3 coding sequence is TGTGCCAGCAGCTCCCGGCGGGACAACATGGACCAGTACTTG.